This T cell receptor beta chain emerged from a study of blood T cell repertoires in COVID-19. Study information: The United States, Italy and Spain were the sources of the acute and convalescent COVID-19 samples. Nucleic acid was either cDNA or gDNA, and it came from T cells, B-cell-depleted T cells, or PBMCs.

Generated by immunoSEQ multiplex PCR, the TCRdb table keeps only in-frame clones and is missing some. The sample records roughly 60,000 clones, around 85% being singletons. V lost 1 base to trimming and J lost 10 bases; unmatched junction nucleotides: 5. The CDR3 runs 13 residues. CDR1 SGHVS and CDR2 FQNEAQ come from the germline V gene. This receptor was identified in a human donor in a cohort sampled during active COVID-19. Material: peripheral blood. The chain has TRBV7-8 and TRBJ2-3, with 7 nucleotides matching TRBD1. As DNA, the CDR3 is TGTGCCAGCAGCTTAGGAGGGGGCCGGGCGCAGTATTTT. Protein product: CASSLGGGRAQYF.